Shown below are 13 T cell receptor beta chains from a single sample sequenced in a study of beta chain features in type 1 diabetes. Antigens for these TCRs are unknown. The study, taken as a whole, reports: A moderate, significant TCRB CDR3 shortening appeared in type 1 diabetes across four CD4+ subsets.

Of the isolated RNA, all was reverse transcribed, and so the sequenced material was expressed TCRB transcripts. Measured with immunoSEQ multiplex PCR; TCRdb has only the in-frame clones, and not every one. The table records roughly 160,000 clones, around 8.6% of them present only once. The source material was central memory CD4+ T cells from blood. Every receptor here comes from a young woman with type 1 diabetes.

This clone was counted only a few times. The J gene is TRBJ2-5, the V gene TRBV7-9; 7 nucleotides agree with TRBD1. Unmatched junction bases numbered 21, after V lost 10 bases and J lost 4 bases. CDR1 is SEHNR and CDR2 is FQNEAQ in the germline V gene (reference sequence). CDR3 length: 17 amino acids. CDR3: CATNALNRQGVGETQYF. CDR3 coding DNA: TGTGCCACCAACGCTCTTAACCGACAGGGTGTGGGAGAGACCCAGTACTTC. Supplemented by reference TRBV7-9 and TRBJ2-5, the full variable domain reads DTGVSQNPRHKITKRGQNVTFRCDPISEHNRLYWYRQTLGQGPEFLTYFQNEAQLEKSRLLSDRFSAERPKGSFSTLEIQRTEQGDSAMYLCATNALNRQGVGETQYFGPGTRLLVL.

This clone was seen more than once but under ten times. The chain employs TRBV9 and TRBJ1-4; D ambiguous. CDR3 length: 15 residues. Deletions cut 4 bases from V and 5 bases from J, with 15 bases between. Germline V gives CDR1 SGDLS, CDR2 YYNGEE. The CDR3 is CASSPSAIRNEKLFF. CDR3 coding DNA: TGTGCCAGCAGCCCGTCCGCGATCCGAAATGAAAAACTGTTTTTT. Combining the CDR3 with reference TRBV9 and TRBJ1-4 gives the whole variable domain DSGVTQTPKHLITATGQRVTLRCSPRSGDLSVYWYQQSLDQGLQFLIQYYNGEERAKGNILERFSAQQFPDLHSELNLSSLELGDSALYFCASSPSAIRNEKLFFGSGTQLSVL.

This clone came up a few times. CDR3: CSVGTSGSSETQYF. CDR3 DNA sequence: TGCAGCGTGGGGACTAGCGGGAGCTCCGAGACCCAGTACTTC. The V gene is TRBV29-1, the J gene TRBJ2-5; 14 nucleotides agree with TRBD2. The CDR3 is 14 residues long. Germline V gene data show CDR1 as SQVTM and CDR2 as ANQGSEA. J was trimmed by 5 bases and V by 6 bases; bases with no gene match: 5. Complete variable domain (other parts from reference TRBV29-1 and TRBJ2-5): SAVISQKPSRDICQRGTSLTIQCQVDSQVTMMFWYRQQPGQSLTLIATANQGSEATYESGFVIDKFPISRPNLTFSTLTVSNMSPEDSSIYLCSVGTSGSSETQYFGPGTRLLVL.

This chain joins TRBV6-1 and TRBJ2-7; TRBD1 matches at 7 bases. This CDR3 is built from 14 residues. Germline CDR1 and CDR2: MNHNS and SASEGT. Trimming took 1 base from V and 6 from J; bases not matched to a gene: 6. CDR3 residues: CASSEVGRGIEQYF. CDR3 DNA: TGTGCCAGCAGTGAAGTGGGCAGGGGGATCGAGCAGTACTTC.

This clone was counted a few times. The rearrangement links TRBV5-4 to TRBJ2-7; TRBD1 aligns across 9 bases. The CDR3 loop spans 16 amino acids. Germline lookup yields CDR1 SGHNT and CDR2 YYREEE (reference sequence). V gave up 1 base and J gave up 3 bases; unmatched junction bases: 8. This CDR3 is CASSLHFDRGGYEQYF. CDR3 bases: TGTGCCAGCAGCTTGCATTTCGACAGGGGGGGCTACGAGCAGTACTTC.

This clone appeared a few times. V is TRBV4-3 and J is TRBJ2-1, with TRBD2 matching over 7 bases. The CDR3 extends over 17 amino acids. The V segment lost 1 base and the J segment 3 bases; nucleotides outside the gene matches: 9. CDR1 and CDR2 (germline): LGHNA, YSLEER. In nucleotides, the CDR3 is TGCGCCAGCAGCCAAGCTGGGGGGGGAAGCTTCTACAATGAGCAGTTCTTC. Translation gives CASSQAGGGSFYNEQFF.

This clone appeared a few times. The genes are TRBV2 and TRBJ2-3; D call uncertain. CDR3 length: 13 residues. CDR1 and CDR2 from the germline V gene are SNHLY and FYNNEI. V was pared by 6 bases and J by 6 bases, with 13 bases between. CDR3 sequence (DNA): TGTGCCAGCAGGACCTTCGAGGCGGATACGCAGTATTTT. Its translation is CASRTFEADTQYF.

This clone came up a few times. V is TRBV27 and J is TRBJ1-1; D is possibly TRBD1 (6 bases). The ends were cut back, 6 bases at V and 6 bases at J, with 17 bases in the middle. Germline V gives CDR1 MNHEY, CDR2 SMNVEV (reference sequence). The CDR3 is 14 amino acids. CDR3 coding DNA: TGTGCCAGCAGACTCCTACAGGGAACTTCTGAAGCTTTCTTT. Encoded protein: CASRLLQGTSEAFF.

In this sample, this clone turned up a few times. The V call is TRBV29-1, the J call TRBJ1-1; the D is unclear. The CDR3 contains 12 residues. The V gene's germline CDR1 is SQVTM and CDR2 ANQGSEA. V was clipped by 3 bases and J by 1 base, with 6 bases between them. The CDR3: CSVDRTNTEAFF. CDR3 nucleotide sequence: TGCAGCGTTGATAGAACGAACACTGAAGCTTTCTTT. Drawing the rest from reference TRBV29-1 and TRBJ1-1, the complete variable domain is SAVISQKPSRDICQRGTSLTIQCQVDSQVTMMFWYRQQPGQSLTLIATANQGSEATYESGFVIDKFPISRPNLTFSTLTVSNMSPEDSSIYLCSVDRTNTEAFFGQGTRLTVV.

This clone has more than one count but fewer than ten. The rearrangement links TRBV19 to TRBJ2-7; a weak D match, TRBD1 (6 bases). The V gene lost 2 bases and the J gene lost 3 bases, with 14 bases spanning the gap. The CDR3 spans 15 residues. Germline-derived CDR1 and CDR2 are LNHDA and SQIVND (reference sequence). CDR3 in DNA: TGTGCCAGTAGTATAAACGGCCAGGGGAGCTACGAGCAGTACTTC. Translating it yields CASSINGQGSYEQYF.

The gene calls are TRBV19 and TRBJ2-2, with 7 nucleotides matching TRBD1. Losses at the gene ends were 5 bases for V and 0 bases for J; bases not matched to a gene: 3. Germline CDR1 reads LNHDA; CDR2 reads SQIVND (reference sequence). This CDR3 is 15 amino acids long. CDR3 amino acids: CASSVGQTNTGELFF. In DNA form, the CDR3 reads TGTGCCAGTAGTGTGGGACAGACGAACACCGGGGAGCTGTTTTTT.

The chain employs TRBV15 and TRBJ2-5; 11 bases agree with TRBD1. V lost 3 bases and J lost 5; bases outside the gene matches: 8. Germline assignment: CDR1 LNHNV and CDR2 YYDKDF (reference sequence). The CDR3 runs 16 residues. The CDR3 loop is CATSSKGQGAWETQYF. CDR3 in DNA: TGTGCCACCAGCAGTAAAGGACAGGGGGCGTGGGAGACCCAGTACTTC.

This clone was observed many times. The rearrangement uses TRBV29-1 and TRBJ2-5; D is uncertain. The CDR3 spans 11 residues. CDR1 SQVTM and CDR2 ANQGSEA come from the germline V gene. Trimming stripped 6 bases from V and 4 bases from J, with 9 bases between. The CDR3 region is CSVHDRETQYF. In nucleotides, the CDR3 is TGCAGCGTCCACGATAGAGAGACCCAGTACTTC.